This record looks at one T cell receptor beta chain sequence and its context. The sample originates from a study of blood T cell repertoires in COVID-19. Overall study context: PBMCs, B-cell-depleted T cells, or T cells were the source of the cDNA or gDNA that made up the material.

This CDR3 comprises 11 residues. Trimming stripped 5 bases from V and 4 bases from J, with 5 bases between. Germline values: CDR1 KGHSH, CDR2 LQKENI. Sequencing was performed with immunoSEQ multiplex PCR; in TCRdb, only in-frame clones are kept and a portion is missing. The table has about 300,000 clones, roughly 90% seen once. The source of this sequence is a woman younger than 45 with COVID-19, enrolled during active disease. The sequencing sample was made of peripheral blood. The rearrangement joins TRBV18 to TRBJ2-5; tentatively, D is TRBD2 (5 bases). DNA of the CDR3: TGTGCCAGCTCAGGAGGAGAGACCCAGTACTTC. Translation gives CASSGGETQYF.